This T cell receptor beta chain was recovered during a study of T-cell reconstitution after alpha-beta-depleted transplantation in children. Preparation of the TCRbeta library used unique molecular identifiers. A single record per CDR3 protein comes from TCRdb applying MiXCR to the PCR reads. Among 250,000 to 350,000 distinct CDR3 sequences listed, 9.5% to 10% were seen once. The CDR3 contains 12 residues. Looked up from germline, CDR1 is SGHRS and CDR2 is YFSETQ. V lost 5 bases to trimming and J lost 9 bases, with 12 bases between them. This chain links TRBV5-1 with TRBJ2-1, with TRBD2 as a possible D gene (5 bases). Sample: PBMCs from the stem cell graft donor, taken from the stem cell graft. The sequence was obtained from a human donor who donated a stem cell graft to a child with SCID. The CDR3 is CASREGDGEQFF. In DNA form, the CDR3 reads TGCGCCAGCAGAGAGGGCGACGGTGAGCAGTTCTTC.